This T cell receptor beta chain is from a study of cytomegalovirus exposure and HLA in healthy donors. Turning to this clone: Its target is not known.

Regarding the study as a whole: Other equally common chains were less clonally expanded than HLA-associated TCR beta chains, a later analysis showed.

60 Vbeta and 13 Jbeta primers were used in PCR. The assay was immunoSEQ multiplex PCR, and TCRdb's table has in-frame clones only and misses some. Among approximately 180,000 clones listed, roughly 73% were seen once. This clonotype was sampled from a woman aged 25 to 39 in good health and CMV-seronegative. The sample was PBMCs.

The chain's CDR3 is CASSPAGSTDTQYF. CDR3 in DNA: TGCGCCAGCAGCCCCGCGGGGTCCACAGATACGCAGTATTTT. The gene calls are TRBV5-1 and TRBJ2-3; a possible D gene is TRBD2 (6 bases). Trimming pared 4 bases from V and 2 bases from J, leaving 11 bases between. The CDR3 loop spans 14 amino acids. CDR1 SGHRS and CDR2 YFSETQ come from the germline V gene.